The sequence of this T cell receptor beta chain was determined in a study of siplizumab effects on memory and regulatory T cells. Study-wide results and caveats: Apparently key alloresponse contributors, naive T cells also seemed more diverse than memory cells.

The V gene lost 5 bases and the J gene lost 4 bases, with 12 bases spanning the gap. The V gene's germline CDR1 is LGHNT and CDR2 FRNRAP. CDR3 length: 14 residues. Assayed TCR templates numbered about 10^5 for each sample. TCRdb's table, derived via immunoSEQ multiplex PCR, lists solely in-frame clones and lacks some. This table holds about 85,000 clones, approximately 95% found once. A remark on this clone: The antigen remains undetermined.

Material: CD8+ T cells sorted from blood. The rearrangement uses TRBV12-5 and TRBJ2-1; D may correspond to TRBD1 or TRBD2 (5 bases each). The TCR comes from a human donor in good health. CDR3 DNA: TGTGCTAGTGGTGTGGGGACCCAGTACAATGAGCAGTTCTTC. Residues: CASGVGTQYNEQFF.